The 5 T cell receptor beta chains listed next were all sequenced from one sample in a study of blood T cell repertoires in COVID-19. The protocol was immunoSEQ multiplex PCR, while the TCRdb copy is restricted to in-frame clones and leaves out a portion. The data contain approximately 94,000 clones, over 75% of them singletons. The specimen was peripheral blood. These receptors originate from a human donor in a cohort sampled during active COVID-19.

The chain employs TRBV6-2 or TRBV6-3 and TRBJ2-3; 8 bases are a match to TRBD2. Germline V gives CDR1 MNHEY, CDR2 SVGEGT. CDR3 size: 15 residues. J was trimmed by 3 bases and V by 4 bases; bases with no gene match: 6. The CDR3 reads CASSLAGGLTDTQYF. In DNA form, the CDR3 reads TGTGCCAGCAGTTTGGCGGGAGGTCTAACAGATACGCAGTATTTT.

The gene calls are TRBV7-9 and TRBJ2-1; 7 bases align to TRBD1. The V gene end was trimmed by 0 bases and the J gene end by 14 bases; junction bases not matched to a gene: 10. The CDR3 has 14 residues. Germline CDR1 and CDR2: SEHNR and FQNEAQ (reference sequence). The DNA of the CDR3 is TGTGCCAGCAGCTTAGCGCAGGCAGGGGGACGTAAGTTCTTC. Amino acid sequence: CASSLAQAGGRKFF.

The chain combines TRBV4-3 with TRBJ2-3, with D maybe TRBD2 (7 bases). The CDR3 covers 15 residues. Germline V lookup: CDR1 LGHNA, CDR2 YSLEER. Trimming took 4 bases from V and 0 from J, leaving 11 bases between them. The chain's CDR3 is CASSRGGVSTDTQYF. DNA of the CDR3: TGCGCCAGCAGCCGAGGGGGGGTCAGCACAGATACGCAGTATTTT.

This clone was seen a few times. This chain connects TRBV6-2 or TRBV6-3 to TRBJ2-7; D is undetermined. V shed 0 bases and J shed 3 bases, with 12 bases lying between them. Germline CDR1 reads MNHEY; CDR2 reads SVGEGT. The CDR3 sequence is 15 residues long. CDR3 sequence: CASSYSSPLIYEQYF. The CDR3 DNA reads TGTGCCAGCAGTTACTCGAGCCCCTTGATCTACGAGCAGTACTTC.

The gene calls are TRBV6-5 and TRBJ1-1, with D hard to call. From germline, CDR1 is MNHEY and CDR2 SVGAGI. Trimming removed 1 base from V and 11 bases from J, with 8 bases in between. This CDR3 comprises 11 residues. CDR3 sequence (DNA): TGTGCCAGCAGTTACTTCAGCGACGCTTTCTTT. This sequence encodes CASSYFSDAFF.